Sequencing of this T cell receptor beta chain was carried out in a study of blood T cell repertoires in COVID-19. Overall study context: Samples representing acute and convalescent COVID-19 were sourced from the United States, Italy and Spain. PBMCs, B-cell-depleted T cells, or T cells provided the cDNA or gDNA that made up the material.

Per the study methods: Quantification of nucleated cells was approximated via reference gene primer amplification. TCRdb's copy holds only in-frame clones and misses some; the assay was immunoSEQ multiplex PCR. V and J calls and clone size are copied from that table; D and trimming were computed from the DNA. In the table there are a few hundred thousand clones, around 85% of which are singletons. The TCR comes from a woman between 18 and 29 years old with acute or convalescent COVID-19. Sequencing was done on a sample of peripheral blood.

The CDR3 DNA sequence: TGTGCCAGCAGTGACTCGGAGTACAATGAGCAGTTCTTC. Protein product: CASSDSEYNEQFF. The rearrangement uses TRBV6-4 and TRBJ2-1, with D hard to call. CDR1 and CDR2 (germline): MRHNA, SNTAGT. Trimming pared 0 bases from V and 4 bases from J, leaving 4 bases between. The CDR3 totals 13 residues.